The T cell receptor beta chain under discussion was sequenced for a study of cytomegalovirus exposure and HLA in healthy donors (dated by TCRdb to 2016 to 2017). For the wider study: An earlier analysis of approximately 640 of the donors reported more than 250 Gb of sequence data and roughly 110 million unique TCR beta sequences from roughly 180 million T cells. Genome-wide SNP genotypes for about 60% of the 666 donors were used in a later genetic analysis, which treated that subset as a discovery cohort. An early release that covered about 600 HLA-typed donors contained approximately 320 gigabases of sequencing data and 70 million to 100 million unique TCR sequences. On average, roughly 240,000 unique TCR beta nucleotide sequences were sequenced per donor among a few hundred genotyped donors of the cohort, with roughly 18% of those sequences being non-productive. Because of strong linkage in the cohort, five DR-DQ haplotypes were treated as single units for association and clustering. Typing coverage varied by locus: about 620-640 donors for A, B, C, DRB1 and DQB1; more than 500 for DQA1; more than 600 for DPA1; 450 to 480 for DPB1. To predict cytomegalovirus infection status, the study combined high-throughput TCR immunosequencing, statistical association of individual TCRs with disease status, and machine learning. In the later analysis, no new phenotypic data were used to find candidate immune exposures; instead, reliance was placed on TCR beta sequences and their occurrence across donors. Using immunosequencing, the study profiled T cell repertoires from around 670 subjects and related those repertoires to cytomegalovirus serostatus. In a later analysis, previously published TCR beta repertoires from about 670 donors were re-analyzed and high-resolution HLA genotyping was added so that TCR occurrence patterns could be studied. The study aimed to test whether cataloging public T cell receptors could reveal signatures of past pathogen exposure. In addition to the first cohort of 666 subjects, a separate validation cohort of 120 different subjects was used. Both class I and class II loci were covered by HLA typing, at four-digit resolution. Of the roughly 400 genotyped donors, approximately 83% fell in the genetic ancestry cluster associated with self-reported Caucasian donors. An earlier analysis of 587 of the donors used high-throughput TCR beta sequencing to judge whether each TCR beta V gene segment behaved as functional or pseudogenic. Donor age, sex, ethnicity and CMV serostatus were compiled together with the repertoire data. All discovery cohort repertoires had been generated using a single sequencing platform. What the authors observed across the whole study: In the study, approximately 160 TCR beta chains were listed as associated with cytomegalovirus. A later analysis found that most CMV-associated TCR beta chains appeared HLA-restricted, with HLA associations seemingly driven largely by CMV exposure. Because HLA typing was unavailable for some donors at each locus, only the typed subset was used in association tests. The only immune exposure information available for the cohort was CMV serostatus. In vitro tests confirmed that a few of the cytomegalovirus-associated TCR beta chains recognize cytomegalovirus antigens. Because the 87-base-pair reads could not distinguish some IMGT-functional V segments, including TRBV6-2 and TRBV6-3, those segments were excluded. The cohort was sequenced for TCR beta chains only, and without alpha or paired-chain data the features that could be detected were limited. A later genetic analysis reported fewer N-insertions in productive TCRs among donors in an Asian-associated ancestry cluster than the roughly 700-donor mean. A further reported finding was that TCR beta sequences accurately predicted the HLA-A and HLA-B alleles for most subjects in the first cohort. In a later analysis, TCR association rates were found to vary across HLA loci, with the most associated TCRs seen for DRB1 alleles and the fewest for HLA-C alleles. Because counts were too low, around 17 rarely observed V segments, including chromosome 9 orphons, were left out of the earlier analysis of roughly 600 of the donors. In an earlier analysis of about 600 of the donors, most TCR beta V segments appeared in productive rearrangements about 87% or about 30% of the time, broadly matching IMGT annotations. Correlated functional status among segregating V segments might be attributable to linkage disequilibrium, but an unknown experimental factor could not be ruled out. In a later genetic analysis, a missense DCLRE1C variant was associated with V-gene and J-gene trimming of TCR beta chains, and the association was replicated in an independent cohort. In a later analysis, 16,951 TCR beta sequences were associated with specific HLA alleles at a false discovery rate of 0.05. The classifier was reported to diagnose cytomegalovirus status with high specificity and sensitivity in both the original and validation cohorts. Roughly uniform sequencing depth across donors was assumed in presence/absence analyses, although this assumption may not hold. The sequencing pipeline was judged likely to have produced a cluster of highly shared sequence variants as a technical artifact. It was suggested by the authors that the approach could potentially be generalized to other disease states and immunological phenotypes. Compared with equally common non-associated chains, HLA-associated TCR beta chains in a later analysis were more clonally expanded and had lower generation probabilities. Strong co-occurrence of HLA alleles, especially DR and DQ, made assigning TCR associations to individual alleles difficult. While some public TCRs were present in many individuals, most TCR sequences turned up only very rarely across donors. In a later analysis, several top co-occurrence clusters were reported to appear linked to parvovirus B19, influenza, CMV and Epstein-Barr virus.

CDR1 and CDR2 (MNHEY, SMNVEV) derive from the germline V gene (reference sequence). V loses 5 bases of germline sequence and J loses 5 bases, and the interval between the two ends is 24 bases. Its CDR3 holds 17 amino acids, cysteine through phenylalanine. Only the CDR3 portion is preserved as DNA: 51 bases, with reading frame beginning at the first base. Of note for this clone: It lacks a known antigen. Per-nucleotide qualities are absent, and no much larger clonotype sits a single base away.

Receptor amplification or capture employed the immunoSEQ multiplex PCR assay. A mixture of 60 forward primers for TCR Vbeta segments and 13 reverse primers for TCR Jbeta segments was used in the multiplex PCR. The CDR3 region of rearranged TCR beta genes was amplified from genomic DNA with a multiplex PCR assay. The amplified TCR beta libraries were sequenced on the Illumina HiSeq System as 87-base-pair reads. Under the source paper's analysis protocol: In a later analysis, 70 million to 95 million unique TCR beta chains were counted across the roughly 610 repertoires, and some 10 million of these chains were shared by at least two donors. Raw reads were error-corrected and collapsed into unique sequences with a nearest-neighbor algorithm that merged closely related sequences to remove PCR and sequencing errors. CDR3 sequences were aligned to IMGT reference sequences to assign V, D and J gene segments. For a sequence to be retained, a match of at least six nucleotides to both a V gene segment and a J gene segment was required. A rearrangement was called productive if the CDR3 had no stop codons and remained in frame with V and J, and every other rearrangement was called non-productive. Following IMGT convention, CDR3 was defined as the stretch from the second conserved V-encoded cysteine up to the conserved J-encoded phenylalanine. The earlier analysis of some 580 of the donors excluded any sequence lacking an unambiguous match to a single V gene segment. In an earlier analysis of some 590 of the donors, V segments were called functional above 56.7% productive rearrangements and were called segregating when the between-donor standard deviation exceeded 5%. A statistical classification framework was developed to diagnose cytomegalovirus status using the catalog of TCR beta chain sequences. A later analysis assigned V and J genes by comparing TCR nucleotide sequences with IMGT/GENE-DB human TR gene sequences. A later analysis assigned CDR3 sequences and most-parsimonious VDJ recombination scenarios with the TCRdist pipeline. In a later analysis, every TCR beta chain was defined by the combination of its CDR3 amino acid sequence and its V-gene family, and reads without a unique V-gene family were dropped. A later analysis removed 592 highly shared, low-generation-probability nucleotide sequences to deal with suspected cross-contamination and a sequencing artifact. For each public chain, a later analysis derived a clonal expansion index from normalized ranks of inferred template counts within each repertoire. A later analysis computed generation probabilities with a VDJ recombination model fitted to out-of-frame rearrangements, and checked the results against IGoR. A later analysis scored TCR-TCR, TCR-HLA and TCR-CMV co-occurrence with hypergeometric tests, applying a repertoire-size bias correction to TCR pairs. A later analysis estimated false discovery rates by permuting HLA or CMV assignments 20 times. In a later analysis, co-occurring TCRs were grouped using DBSCAN, and TCRdist sequence similarity was added for clustering within HLA-allele-positive subsets. For co-occurrence clustering, repertoires with fewer than 30,000 or more than 120,000 public chains were excluded, along with roughly 5 repertoires with anomalous nucleotide sharing. TCRdb retrieved this table from immuneACCESS and kept in-frame rearrangements only. Not all clones are present; in checked studies, unresolved V genes account for under half, and no reason is known for the remainder. The D gene and trimming were derived from the DNA, and the V and J assignments and clone size from that table. The sample table holds over 150,000 clones, of which roughly 80% were seen once. Roughly 13% of the sample comes from the top ten.

In total, 600 or so healthy bone marrow donors made up the cohort. At the time of sampling, all cohort members were nominally healthy, though unrecorded immune exposures were likely present. The donor was CMV seropositive and belonged to the group of 250 to 350 seropositive cohort members. A peripheral blood sample was collected from each donor, and TCR beta sequencing was performed on peripheral blood mononuclear cells. The Qiagen DNeasy Blood Extraction Kit was used to extract genomic DNA from the blood cell samples. The chain was built from TRBV27 and TRBJ2-5; no D gene call is confident. Material for sequencing was PBMCs. This clonotype originated in a man under 40 in good health and CMV-seropositive. The CDR3 sequence is CASSPAYVTEVGETQYF. In nucleotide form, the sequence is TGTGCCAGCAGTCCCGCGTATGTGACCGAAGTCGGGGAGACCCAGTACTTC.